What follows are 22 T cell receptor beta chains derived from one specimen sequenced in a study of T cell repertoires in cytomegalovirus infection. No antigen is known for these receptors. In TCRdb, the reads were re-called with MiXCR into one record per CDR3 protein. The table lists roughly 570,000 distinct CDR3 sequences, about 40% of them singletons. The source material was cultured PBMCs, sampled from culture after CMV antigen stimulation. The receptors were gathered from a human donor in good health (CMV status not recorded). Some clones in this sample may be carry-over from other donors' samples.

The V gene is TRBV18, the J gene TRBJ2-7; D is undetermined. Germline V CDR1 and CDR2: KGHSH, LQKENI. This CDR3 contains 16 residues. The ends were cut back, 6 bases at V and 4 bases at J, with 22 bases in the middle. The CDR3 here is CASSPGPGRSDYEQYF. CDR3 in DNA: TGTGCCAGCTCCCCCGGCCCCGGGCGTTCGGATTACGAGCAGTACTTC. Drawing the rest from reference TRBV18 and TRBJ2-7, the complete variable domain is NAGVMQNPRHLVRRRGQEARLRCSPMKGHSHVYWYRQLPEEGLKFMVYLQKENIIDESGMPKERFSAEFPKEGPSILRIQQVVRGDSAAYFCASSPGPGRSDYEQYFGPGTRLTVT.

This rearrangement joins TRBV5-4 to TRBJ2-7; tentative D call: TRBD2 (6 bases). The length of the CDR3 is 14 residues. The V gene's germline CDR1 is SGHNT and CDR2 YYREEE (reference sequence). Between the trimmed V and J ends, which lost 6 bases and 2 bases, there was a span of 15 bases. CDR3 loop: CASNPAGTTYEQYF. In DNA, the CDR3 is TGTGCCAGCAACCCCGCGGGGACGACCTACGAGCAGTACTTC.

The CDR3: CASGPRGRGTPGTQYF. CDR3 DNA: TGTGCCAGCGGGCCGCGAGGGCGGGGGACCCCGGGTACGCAGTATTTT. The chain is built from TRBV2 and TRBJ2-3, with 7 positions matching TRBD2. V lost 8 bases and J lost 8; bases outside the gene matches: 19. The CDR3 is made up of 16 amino acids. Germline lookup yields CDR1 SNHLY and CDR2 FYNNEI.

The chain has TRBV6-1 and TRBJ1-1; D unresolved. V lost 6 bases and J lost 5, with 16 bases in between. This CDR3 has 14 amino acids. In germline, CDR1 is MNHNS, CDR2 SASEGT. The CDR3 spells CASSSTRVGTEAFF. The CDR3 DNA follows: TGTGCCAGCAGCTCCACACGAGTTGGAACTGAAGCTTTCTTT.

CDR3 DNA sequence: TGTGCCAGCAGCTTAGTTCGGGACAGTGGGGAAAAACTGTTTTTT. Its protein product is CASSLVRDSGEKLFF. The chain links TRBV11-2 to TRBJ1-4; 7 nucleotides line up with TRBD1. The CDR3 is 15 amino acids. CDR1 is SGHAT and CDR2 is FQNNGV in the germline V gene. V lost 1 base to trimming and J lost 8 bases; unmatched junction nucleotides: 7.

The chain recombines TRBV14 with TRBJ2-2; 8 bases are shared with TRBD2. Per the germline V gene, CDR1 is SGHDN and CDR2 is FVKESK. J was trimmed by 5 bases and V by 3 bases; bases with no gene match: 2. CDR3 size: 14 residues. The CDR3 is CASSQLAGTGELFF. As DNA, the CDR3 is TGTGCCAGCAGCCAGTTAGCGGGAACCGGGGAGCTGTTTTTT.

This chain's CDR3 is CASSPPDSMVPNTGELFF. CDR3 bases: TGTGCCAGCAGCCCACCGGACAGCATGGTCCCGAACACCGGGGAGCTGTTTTTT. The genes are TRBV6-2 or TRBV6-3 and TRBJ2-2; D might be TRBD1 (6 bases). The CDR3 has 18 amino acids. The ends were cut back, 6 bases at V and 0 bases at J, with 20 bases in the middle. Germline V gives CDR1 MNHEY, CDR2 SVGEGT.

The chain couples TRBV28 to TRBJ1-1; D might be TRBD1 (5 bases). The CDR3 has 16 residues. The V end was cut by 5 bases, the J end by 0 bases, with 16 bases between. CDR1 MDHEN and CDR2 SYDVKM come from the germline V gene. The CDR3 DNA sequence: TGTGCCAGCAGTCCCGGGGAGGGGTCCATGAACACTGAAGCTTTCTTT. It specifies CASSPGEGSMNTEAFF.

The rearrangement uses TRBV6-6 and TRBJ1-2; D is ambiguous. Germline values: CDR1 MNHNY, CDR2 SVGAGI (reference sequence). The length of the CDR3 is 12 residues. V lost 7 bases to trimming and J lost 7 bases, with 13 bases between them. CDR3 sequence reads: CASKIAGIGYTF. The CDR3 DNA is TGTGCCAGCAAAATAGCGGGGATTGGCTACACCTTC.

This chain joins TRBV19 and TRBJ1-6, with D possibly TRBD1 on 6 matching bases. V dropped 6 bases and J dropped 4 bases, with 10 bases sitting between them. Looked up from germline, CDR1 is LNHDA and CDR2 is SQIVND (reference sequence). The CDR3 extends over 14 amino acids. CDR3 loop: CASRTTGYNSPLHF. The CDR3 nucleotides are TGTGCCAGTAGGACGACAGGATATAATTCACCCCTCCACTTT.

The chain uses TRBV12-3 or TRBV12-4 and TRBJ2-7; 10 nucleotides line up with TRBD1. V shed 7 bases and J 5 bases; nucleotides not matched to a gene: 5. The CDR3 is 13 amino acids. CDR3 bases: TGTGCCAGCACTGGACAGGGGGGGCACGAGCAGTACTTC. Residues: CASTGQGGHEQYF.

This clonotype was counted only a few times. This chain links TRBV28 with TRBJ2-7, with D tentatively TRBD1 (6 bases). The V end lost 5 bases, the J end lost 2 bases, and 10 bases lay between the germline ends. The CDR3 is made up of 13 amino acids. CDR1 is MDHEN and CDR2 is SYDVKM in the germline V gene. The CDR3 reads CASSMTGPYEQYF. In nucleotides, the CDR3 is TGTGCCAGCAGTATGACAGGTCCCTACGAGCAGTACTTC.

The DNA for the CDR3 is TGTGCCAGCGTCGAGGGGTGGCGAGAGACCCAGTACTTC. Its translation: CASVEGWRETQYF. This chain uses TRBV7-4 with TRBJ2-5; D may be TRBD1 or TRBD2 (5 bases each). This CDR3 spans 13 amino acids. Trimming shortened V by 8 bases and J by 4 bases, and 14 bases separated the two germline ends. Germline-derived CDR1 and CDR2 are SGHVT and SQSDAQ.

The rearrangement uses TRBV6-6 and TRBJ1-1, with TRBD1 as a possible D gene (6 bases). Between the trimmed V and J ends, which lost 10 bases and 1 base, there was a span of 13 bases. CDR1 and CDR2 (germline): MNHNY, SVGAGI (reference sequence). The CDR3 extends over 13 amino acids. CDR3 DNA sequence: TGTGCCACCCGGACAGCTTGGAACACTGAAGCTTTCTTT. This sequence encodes CATRTAWNTEAFF.

V usage is TRBV6-1 and J usage is TRBJ2-3, with D possibly being TRBD1 or TRBD2 (5 bases each). V lost 6 bases and J lost 0, with 19 bases in between. CDR3 length: 17 residues. Per the germline V gene, CDR1 is MNHNS and CDR2 is SASEGT. The CDR3 DNA reads TGTGCCAGCAGGGGGCTGCTTGGGGCGGGCAGCACAGATACGCAGTATTTT. It is translated as CASRGLLGAGSTDTQYF.

The genes are TRBV7-6 and TRBJ1-1, with a tentative D call TRBD1 (5 bases). The V gene's germline CDR1 is SGHVS and CDR2 FNYEAQ. The CDR3 extends over 12 amino acids. V was cut by 8 bases and J by 4 bases, with 11 bases left in between. In nucleotides, the CDR3 is TGTGCCAGCTTTAGCAGGGCCACTGAAGCTTTCTTT. Protein product: CASFSRATEAFF. The full variable domain, with the rest looked up from reference TRBV7-6 and TRBJ1-1, is GAGVSQSPRYKVTKRGQDVALRCDPISGHVSLYWYRQALGQGPEFLTYFNYEAQQDKSGLPNDRFSAERPEGSISTLTIQRTEQRDSAMYRCASFSRATEAFFGQGTRLTVV.

This clonotype was recorded once. The rearrangement uses TRBV20-1 and TRBJ2-7; 15 bases agree with TRBD2. Germline V gene lookup returns CDR1 DFQATT and CDR2 SNEGSKA (reference sequence). This CDR3 region has 15 residues. J lost 6 bases, V lost 3 bases, and 6 bases had no gene match. CDR3 bases: TGCAGTGCTAGTCTTCGGACTAGCGGGGGGGGCGAGCAGTACTTC. Translated: CSASLRTSGGGEQYF.

Only a few counts were recorded for this clonotype. V and J are TRBV7-6 and TRBJ1-1; the D is unclear. The length of the CDR3 is 14 residues. V shed 3 bases and J shed 0 bases, with 8 bases lying between them. Germline CDR1 and CDR2: SGHVS and FNYEAQ. This chain's CDR3 is CASSLTLMNTEAFF. The DNA for the CDR3 is TGTGCCAGCAGCTTGACACTCATGAACACTGAAGCTTTCTTT.

The V call is TRBV7-8, the J call TRBJ2-5; TRBD1 aligns across 10 bases. Germline loops: CDR1 SGHVS, CDR2 FQNEAQ. This CDR3 has 15 amino acids. The V segment lost 6 bases and the J segment 5 bases; nucleotides outside the gene matches: 9. The CDR3 reads CASRPRTGGVETQYF. As DNA, the CDR3 is TGTGCCAGCAGGCCCCGGACAGGGGGAGTGGAGACCCAGTACTTC. Together with reference TRBV7-8 and TRBJ2-5, the CDR3 gives the full variable domain: GAGVSQSPRYKVAKRGQDVALRCDPISGHVSLFWYQQALGQGPEFLTYFQNEAQLDKSGLPSDRFFAERPEGSVSTLKIQRTQQEDSAVYLCASRPRTGGVETQYFGPGTRLLVL.

This clonotype was picked up many times. The chain links TRBV7-2 to TRBJ1-2, with 7 bases identical to TRBD1. V lost 5 bases and J lost 8; bases outside the gene matches: 11. Germline CDR1 reads SGHTA; CDR2 reads FQGNSA. The CDR3 covers 14 residues. Written as DNA, the CDR3 is TGTGCCAGCAGCCCAGCACTGACAGGGATGGGCTACACCTTC. Translated, it gives CASSPALTGMGYTF.

The gene calls are TRBV15 and TRBJ1-3, with D unresolved. The CDR3 is 13 amino acids. CDR1 and CDR2 (germline): LNHNV, YYDKDF (reference sequence). The V gene lost 0 bases and the J gene lost 2 bases, with 2 bases spanning the gap. The CDR3 coding sequence is TGTGCCACCAGCAGAGAAGCTGGAAACACCATATATTTT. Encoded protein: CATSREAGNTIYF.

The chain recombines TRBV11-2 with TRBJ2-7; tentatively, D is TRBD2 (6 bases). The CDR3 spans 15 residues. The V gene lost 1 base and the J gene lost 0 bases, with 10 bases spanning the gap. The germline gives CDR1 SGHAT, CDR2 FQNNGV. For the CDR3, the DNA is TGTGCCAGCAGCTTAGGGACTAACCCCTCCTACGAGCAGTACTTC. Protein product: CASSLGTNPSYEQYF.